The entry that follows covers one TCR beta chain sequence. Its antigen remains unidentified. With random hexamers, about 0.5 to 1 ug RNA was reverse transcribed. From the immunoSEQ multiplex PCR reads, TCRdb called clonotypes with MiXCR, one entry per CDR3 protein. The sample has about 130,000 distinct CDR3 sequences, 85% to 95% seen once. Germline V gene data show CDR1 as SGDLS and CDR2 as YYNGEE. V was cut by 3 bases and J by 0 bases, with 14 bases left in between. This CDR3 spans 16 amino acids. This record comes from a study of CD8 T cells in Susac syndrome. Whole-study results and caveats: Total CD8+ repertoires held approximately 15 Susac-specific public clones, while CD8+ TEMRA repertoires held roughly five.

This TCR derives from a human donor with Susac syndrome. The rearrangement uses TRBV9 and TRBJ2-3, with D unresolved. The material sequenced was CD8+ T cells from PBMCs. The CDR3 region is CASSGARGYSTDTQYF. The CDR3 DNA reads as TGTGCCAGCAGCGGAGCAAGAGGTTATAGCACAGATACGCAGTATTTT.